This paragraph reports one T cell receptor (beta chain). The specificity of this receptor is unknown. Base qualities were left out, and no much larger clone turns up one base away. The time point label of this sample denotes: about 28 days (+/-7) after the second vaccine dose. AZD1222 recipients with second doses at about 4 weeks or about 12 weeks were pooled, because spike-specific TCR depth and breadth did not differ between schedules. Samples from vaccinated people were obtained from the UK trials COV001 and COV002, which included a single-blind randomized controlled phase 2/3 trial of AZD1222 (ChAdOx1 nCoV-19) in healthy adults. For TCRbeta chain sequencing, PBMC samples from trial participants were taken at day 0 and at day 28 after the second dose. This record belongs to a study of T cell responses to AZD1222 COVID-19 vaccine (dated by TCRdb to about 2021). Broadly, across the study: A total of about 250 trial participants underwent TCR sequencing, of whom about 210 had received two doses of AZD1222 and approximately 26 had received two doses of the MenACWY control vaccine. Trial participants were enrolled into age subgroups of 18-55, 56-69 and 70-plus years, which contained 148, 28 and 57 TCR-sequenced participants, respectively.

Taken from the germline V gene, the CDR1 and CDR2 loops are SGHRS and YFSETQ. From the cysteine through the phenylalanine, the CDR3 covers 14 amino acids. Only CDR3 DNA remains: 42 bases, in frame from the first base. V sheds 5 bases and J sheds 9 bases, leaving 20 bases between their ends. What the study reported, not specific to this receptor: In the small 56-69-year group, the increase in depth fell short of significance, most likely because of low power. Nearly half of unique spike-specific TCRs reportedly recognized epitopes outside regions mutated in the B.1.351 and B.1.1.7 variants. Participants were mostly white British, with more females than males. The authors suggested clonal diversity may have been underestimated. The whole spike protein was spanned by vaccine-associated CD4 TCRs, and dominant responses were seen in regions 160-218 and 743-854. Conclusions about previously exposed vaccinees are limited because only six or seven AZD1222 recipients were SARS-CoV-2 seropositive at baseline. After two AZD1222 doses, spike-specific TCR breadth and depth were significantly higher than at day 0 and than in MenACWY recipients. Because no day 14 peak-response samples were available, the repertoires could be characterized only after the peak T cell response.

The CDR3 regions of human TCRbeta chains were analyzed by immunosequencing. As for how the authors treated the data: TCRs in the repertoires were matched against a reference library of SARS-CoV-2-specific TCRs that had been generated with the MIRA antigen-specificity platform. Breadth was defined as the fraction of unique TCRs that were SARS-CoV-2-associated. Depth was defined as the fraction of total T cells that were SARS-CoV-2-associated. Using the MIRA data, each spike-specific TCR was assigned both to the spike region to which the TCR was reactive and to a CD4 or CD8 class. Log10-transformed breadth and depth values were compared by one-way ANOVA with Sidak's multiple comparisons tests. What TCRdb holds here is the immuneACCESS table cut down to in-frame rearrangements. Part of the clones is not present; checked against another copy, under half of the missing clones reflect an unresolved V gene, and the others are unexplained. V and J calls plus clone size are reproduced from that table; the DNA served to infer D and trimming. This sample gives about 81,000 clones in total; around 83% of them show up just once. 4.5% to 7% of the sample rests with the top ten.

The sequence derives from an adult who received the AZD1222 COVID-19 vaccine. The V and J segments used are TRBV5-1 and TRBJ2-5; the D gene may be TRBD1 or TRBD2, since each aligns over 7 bases. Sequenced material: peripheral blood, taken 28 days after the second AZD1222 dose. The DNA sequence is TGCGCCAGCAGTTCAGACAGGGAGGGGGGGCCCCAGTACTTC. Its product reads: CASSSDREGGPQYF.